Listed below are T cell receptor beta chains from one sample, sequenced in a study of cytomegalovirus exposure and HLA in healthy donors. The table came from immunoSEQ multiplex PCR; TCRdb's copy has only in-frame clones and leaves some out. This table has 130,000 or so clones, approximately 8.7% appearing once. What was sequenced was PBMCs. The source of these receptors is a man aged 35 to 55 in good health and CMV-seronegative. Both conserved end residues are part of each CDR3. The D gene is left open where the match is weak. Only part of the rows carry a size: once, few, many, or a class if the clone is expanded.

V gene,D gene,clone size,J gene,CDR3 protein,CDR3 DNA
TRBV7-9,-,-,TRBJ2-3,CASSPGLVGGPDTQYF,TGTGCCAGCAGCCCCGGACTAGTGGGGGGGCCAGATACGCAGTATTTT
TRBV5-4,-,few,TRBJ2-7,CASSLGRENEQYF,TGTGCCAGCAGCTTGGGACGGGAGAACGAGCAGTACTTC
TRBV5-1,-,-,TRBJ1-1,CASSFWTANTEAFF,TGCGCCAGCAGCTTTTGGACAGCGAACACTGAAGCTTTCTTT
TRBV5-1,-,-,TRBJ2-6,CASSSAGVGANVLTF,TGCGCCAGCAGCTCAGCAGGGGTGGGGGCCAACGTCCTGACTTTC
TRBV19,-,few,TRBJ2-2,CASSSSGELFF,TGTGCCAGTAGTTCGAGCGGGGAGCTGTTTTTT
TRBV11-2,TRBD1,-,TRBJ2-1,CASSRPGQGEFEQFF,TGTGCCAGCAGCCGACCGGGACAGGGGGAGTTTGAGCAGTTCTTC
TRBV11-2,-,-,TRBJ1-1,CASSVRTPVEAFF,TGTGCCAGCAGCGTCCGGACACCCGTAGAAGCTTTCTTT
TRBV13,-,few,TRBJ1-5,CASSLERDQPQHF,TGTGCCAGCAGCTTAGAGCGGGATCAGCCCCAGCATTTT
TRBV25-1,TRBD1,few,TRBJ2-5,CASRTSVGTGEETQYF,TGTGCCAGCAGAACGTCCGTAGGGACAGGCGAAGAGACCCAGTACTTC
TRBV11-3,-,few,TRBJ1-1,CASSLGTGRAFF,TGTGCCAGCAGCTTAGGGACTGGTCGAGCTTTCTTT
TRBV7-9,-,few,TRBJ1-2,CASSLSAAAFPSNYGYTF,TGTGCCAGCAGCTTATCGGCGGCAGCCTTCCCCTCTAACTATGGCTACACCTTC
TRBV28,-,few,TRBJ2-3,CASSFGSSRYYTDTQYF,TGTGCCAGCAGTTTCGGGTCTTCCCGATACTACACAGATACGCAGTATTTT
TRBV28,TRBD1,few,TRBJ1-4,CASTSGTGNEKLFF,TGTGCCAGCACTTCCGGGACAGGGAATGAAAAACTGTTTTTT
TRBV27,-,-,TRBJ2-5,CASSLGGGALRRETQYF,TGTGCCAGCAGTTTAGGTGGGGGGGCATTGCGGAGAGAGACTCAGTACTTC
TRBV10-3,-,few,TRBJ1-5,CAISESSGQYSNQPQHF,TGTGCCATCAGTGAGTCTTCTGGACAGTATAGCAATCAGCCCCAGCATTTT
TRBV19,-,-,TRBJ1-1,CASSIGSRARNTEAFF,TGTGCCAGTAGTATAGGGTCCAGGGCTAGGAACACTGAAGCTTTCTTT
TRBV9,-,-,TRBJ2-1,CASSVADSNNEQFF,TGTGCCAGCAGCGTCGCCGACAGTAACAATGAGCAGTTCTTC
TRBV5-1,TRBD2,few,TRBJ2-3,CASSAGGPTDTQYF,TGCGCCAGCAGCGCGGGGGGGCCCACAGATACGCAGTATTTT